Listed here are 7 T cell receptor beta chains from one sample, sequenced in a study of T cell responses to AZD1222 COVID-19 vaccine. Profiled with immunoSEQ multiplex PCR; TCRdb holds only in-frame clones, not every one. The table lists under 150,000 clones, around four fifths of them singletons, with about 3.8% in the top ten. Source: peripheral blood, taken on day 0 of MenACWY control vaccination. The receptor set was obtained from an adult in good health.

This chain joins TRBV5-5 and TRBJ1-2; 7 bases agree with TRBD1. CDR1 and CDR2 from the germline V gene are SGHKS and YYEKEE (reference sequence). The V gene end was trimmed by 2 bases and the J gene end by 6 bases; junction bases not matched to a gene: 13. This CDR3 spans 16 amino acids. CDR3 coding DNA: TGTGCCAGCAGCTTCGCAACCAGGACAGGCTCGAATGGCTACACCTTC. Its protein product is CASSFATRTGSNGYTF.

The V gene is TRBV2, the J gene TRBJ2-3, with D unresolved. The CDR3 extends over 9 amino acids. Looked up from germline, CDR1 is SNHLY and CDR2 is FYNNEI. The V end lost 11 bases, the J end lost 6 bases, and 6 bases lay between the germline ends. The CDR3 sequence: CAVRDTQYF. CDR3 nucleotide sequence: TGTGCCGTGCGGGATACGCAGTATTTT.

The genes are TRBV6-5 and TRBJ2-5; 7 nucleotides agree with TRBD2. The CDR3 runs to 14 residues. The germline gives CDR1 MNHEY, CDR2 SVGAGI. The junction had 7 bases not matched to a gene; V was cut back by 5 bases and J by 4 bases. CDR3 residues: CASSQAASGETQYF. The CDR3 DNA sequence: TGTGCCAGCAGTCAGGCGGCTAGCGGAGAGACCCAGTACTTC.

The rearrangement uses TRBV5-1 and TRBJ2-2; possible D gene TRBD1, 6 bases. CDR3 length equals 15 residues. V lost 4 bases and J lost 2, with 12 bases in between. The germline gives CDR1 SGHRS, CDR2 YFSETQ. CDR3 in DNA: TGCGCCAGCAGCCGGGACATTAAAAACACCGGGGAGCTGTTTTTT. Its protein product is CASSRDIKNTGELFF.

As for this clone: Other DNA variants within this sample encode the same CDR3. The gene calls are TRBV18 and TRBJ1-6, with a tentative D call TRBD1 (6 bases). Germline V gives CDR1 KGHSH, CDR2 LQKENI. This CDR3 is 15 amino acids long. The V gene lost 0 bases and the J gene lost 7 bases, with 10 bases spanning the gap. The CDR3 region is CASSPPGGGNSPLHF. The CDR3, as DNA: TGTGCCAGCTCACCACCGGGAGGGGGGAATTCACCCCTCCACTTT.

The chain links TRBV7-6 to TRBJ1-6, with D uncertain. Per germline, CDR1 SGHVS and CDR2 FNYEAQ. Trimming cost V 8 bases and J 2 bases, with 7 bases left between them. CDR3 length: 13 residues. The CDR3 nucleotides are TGTGCCAGCGGAGCAGCCTATAATTCACCCCTCCACTTT. Translation: CASGAAYNSPLHF. The full variable domain, with the rest looked up from reference TRBV7-6 and TRBJ1-6, is GAGVSQSPRYKVTKRGQDVALRCDPISGHVSLYWYRQALGQGPEFLTYFNYEAQQDKSGLPNDRFSAERPEGSISTLTIQRTEQRDSAMYRCASGAAYNSPLHFGNGTRLTVT.

The chain employs TRBV6-5 and TRBJ1-2; D not resolved. Trimming took 6 bases from V and 4 from J, leaving 12 bases between them. CDR3 size: 13 residues. Germline loops: CDR1 MNHEY, CDR2 SVGAGI. The CDR3 here is CASSVQRGYGYTF. As DNA, the CDR3 is TGTGCCAGCAGCGTACAGAGAGGCTATGGCTACACCTTC.